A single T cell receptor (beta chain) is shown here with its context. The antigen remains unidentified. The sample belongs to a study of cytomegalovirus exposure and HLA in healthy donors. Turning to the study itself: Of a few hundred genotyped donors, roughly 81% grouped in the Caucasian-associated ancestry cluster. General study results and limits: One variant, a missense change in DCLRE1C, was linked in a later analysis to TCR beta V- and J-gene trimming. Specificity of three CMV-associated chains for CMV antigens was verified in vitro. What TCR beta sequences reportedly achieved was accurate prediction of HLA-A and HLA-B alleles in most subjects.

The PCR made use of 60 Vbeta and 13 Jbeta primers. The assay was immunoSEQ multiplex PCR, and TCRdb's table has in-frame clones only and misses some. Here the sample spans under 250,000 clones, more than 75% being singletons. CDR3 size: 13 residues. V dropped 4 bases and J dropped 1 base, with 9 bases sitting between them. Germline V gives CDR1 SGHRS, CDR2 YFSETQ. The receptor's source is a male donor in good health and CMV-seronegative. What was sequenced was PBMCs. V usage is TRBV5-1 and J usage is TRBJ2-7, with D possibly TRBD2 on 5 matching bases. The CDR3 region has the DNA TGCGCCAGCAGCCTACGGGAATCCTACGAGCAGTACTTC. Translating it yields CASSLRESYEQYF. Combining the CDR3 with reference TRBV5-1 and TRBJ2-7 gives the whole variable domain KAGVTQTPRYLIKTRGQQVTLSCSPISGHRSVSWYQQTPGQGLQFLFEYFSETQRNKGNFPGRFSGRQFSNSRSEMNVSTLELGDSALYLCASSLRESYEQYFGPGTRLTVT.